Shown below are 28 T cell receptor beta chains from a single sample sequenced in a study of glioma-infiltrating T cells after dendritic cell vaccination. Profiled with immunoSEQ multiplex PCR; TCRdb holds only in-frame clones, not every one. The sample has about 95,000 clones, around 85% seen once. This material consisted of blood, taken before dendritic cell vaccination. The source is a human donor with glioblastoma.

This clone was counted a few times. The chain carries TRBV4-2 and TRBJ2-4; 7 bases align to TRBD2. Per the germline V gene, CDR1 is LGHNA and CDR2 is YNFKEQ. The CDR3 is 18 residues long. V dropped 0 bases and J dropped 6; count of bases not matched to a gene: 14. As DNA, the CDR3 is TGTGCCAGCAGCCAAGACCCACCGGGGGGAGGGCCCCGAAACATTCAGTACTTC. Translation: CASSQDPPGGGPRNIQYF.

The rearrangement joins TRBV5-1 to TRBJ2-3; 7 bases are shared with TRBD2. Trimming cost V 6 bases and J 2 bases; bases outside gene matches: 6. The germline CDR1 and CDR2 sequences are SGHRS and YFSETQ. The CDR3 sequence is 14 residues long. CDR3 sequence (DNA): TGCGCCAGCACCCTTAGCGGGTACACAGATACGCAGTATTTT. It encodes CASTLSGYTDTQYF.

In regard to this clone: The sample contains more than one DNA sequence encoding this CDR3. The chain recombines TRBV5-1 with TRBJ2-1; D remains unclear. The CDR3 runs 12 residues. Between the trimmed V and J ends, which lost 1 base and 6 bases, there was a span of 5 bases. CDR1 and CDR2 (germline): SGHRS, YFSETQ. CDR3 nucleotide sequence: TGCGCCAGCAGCTTGCCTAGCAATGAGCAGTTCTTC. As protein: CASSLPSNEQFF.

V and J are TRBV7-9 and TRBJ2-7; D is possibly TRBD2 (6 bases). CDR1 SEHNR and CDR2 FQNEAQ come from the germline V gene (reference sequence). V was clipped by 3 bases and J by 1 base, with 10 bases between them. The CDR3 sequence is 14 residues long. In nucleotides, the CDR3 is TGTGCCAGCAGCTTCGGGGGAGGTTCCTACGAGCAGTACTTC. Residues: CASSFGGGSYEQYF.

The chain joins TRBV25-1 to TRBJ2-5; perhaps TRBD1 as D (5 bases). CDR1 is MGHDK and CDR2 is SYGVNS in the germline V gene. There are 11 residues in the CDR3. V was cut by 11 bases and J by 2 bases, with 9 bases left in between. CDR3 DNA: TGTGCCTCAGGGTTTCAAGAGACCCAGTACTTC. As protein: CASGFQETQYF.

The CDR3 reads CASSLRPHNEQFF. The CDR3 DNA reads TGTGCCAGCAGCCTGAGGCCCCACAATGAGCAGTTCTTC. The chain combines TRBV11-1 with TRBJ2-1; D not certain. Germline V gene lookup returns CDR1 SGHAT and CDR2 FQDESV (reference sequence). This CDR3 has 13 residues. The V gene lost 5 bases and the J gene lost 5 bases, with 10 bases spanning the gap.

This clone is a singleton in its sample. The V and J genes are TRBV5-4 and TRBJ1-1; 8 nucleotides match TRBD1. The CDR3 has 16 residues. Per the germline V gene, CDR1 is SGHNT and CDR2 is YYREEE (reference sequence). The V gene end was trimmed by 1 base and the J gene end by 5 bases; junction bases not matched to a gene: 10. CDR3 loop: CASSLPGGNRRTEAFF. The CDR3 DNA sequence: TGTGCCAGCAGCTTGCCAGGGGGCAACCGACGAACTGAAGCTTTCTTT.

The rearrangement links TRBV5-1 to TRBJ2-7; D possibly corresponds to TRBD2 (6 bases). CDR1 is SGHRS and CDR2 is YFSETQ in the germline V gene. V gave up 7 bases and J gave up 0 bases, with 11 bases separating them. CDR3 length: 13 amino acids. CDR3 region: CASAREPSYEQYF. CDR3 nucleotides: TGCGCCAGCGCCCGGGAGCCCTCCTACGAGCAGTACTTC.

This chain joins TRBV7-9 and TRBJ2-7; 7 positions agree with TRBD1. This CDR3 is 16 amino acids long. The trim removed 5 bases at V and 3 bases at J, leaving 13 bases unmatched. Germline loops: CDR1 SEHNR, CDR2 FQNEAQ (reference sequence). The CDR3 region is CASSEFSTGKVYEQYF. Here the CDR3 DNA reads TGTGCCAGCAGCGAATTCTCGACAGGGAAAGTCTACGAGCAGTACTTC.

This chain connects TRBV5-1 to TRBJ2-3; D gene uncertain. The germline V gene has CDR1 SGHRS and CDR2 YFSETQ. The CDR3 is made up of 13 amino acids. With 0 bases removed from V and 4 bases from J, the gap between germline ends came to 6 bases. CDR3 sequence (DNA): TGCGCCAGCAGCTTGGAATTCGCAGATACGCAGTATTTT. It is translated as CASSLEFADTQYF.

The table lists this clone with a count of one. This chain connects TRBV4-1 to TRBJ2-5; 11 bases map to TRBD2. V lost 4 bases, J lost 5 bases, and 18 bases stayed unmatched. Germline assignment: CDR1 MGHRA and CDR2 YSYEKL. The CDR3 sequence is 19 residues long. DNA of the CDR3: TGCGCCAGCAGCCCGGACAGGGGCAAGATAGCGGGGGGGCAGGAGACCCAGTACTTC. This gives the protein CASSPDRGKIAGGQETQYF.

This rearrangement joins TRBV7-2 to TRBJ2-6; TRBD2 matches 7 bases. The junction had 0 bases not matched to a gene; V was cut back by 1 base and J by 3 bases. The CDR3 totals 15 residues. Germline lookup yields CDR1 SGHTA and CDR2 FQGNSA. The CDR3: CASSLGGGGANVLTF. CDR3 bases: TGTGCCAGCAGCTTAGGGGGGGGTGGGGCCAACGTCCTGACTTTC.

The gene calls are TRBV5-1 and TRBJ2-5, with TRBD2 identical over 15 bases. The CDR3 spans 19 residues. The germline gives CDR1 SGHRS, CDR2 YFSETQ. V was clipped by 3 bases and J by 0 bases; unmatched bases: 9. CDR3 sequence reads: CASSSEGTSGGWYQETQYF. The CDR3 nucleotides are TGCGCCAGCAGCTCGGAGGGGACTAGCGGGGGGTGGTACCAAGAGACCCAGTACTTC.

The chain carries TRBV30 and TRBJ2-3; TRBD1 is a possible D gene (5 bases). Germline lookup yields CDR1 GTSNPN and CDR2 SVGIG (reference sequence). The CDR3 extends over 16 amino acids. Trimming removed 4 bases from V and 4 bases from J, with 21 bases in between. CDR3 region: CAWTLFPQGPADTQYF. The CDR3 nucleotides are TGTGCCTGGACTCTCTTCCCCCAGGGCCCGGCAGATACGCAGTATTTT.

The chain links TRBV9 to TRBJ1-1; no clear D. From germline, CDR1 is SGDLS and CDR2 YYNGEE. Trimming stripped 0 bases from V and 4 bases from J, with 7 bases between. This CDR3 region has 13 residues. The CDR3 DNA follows: TGTGCCAGCAGCGTAGGCGGGATCACTGAAGCTTTCTTT. It encodes CASSVGGITEAFF. The full variable domain, with the rest looked up from reference TRBV9 and TRBJ1-1, is DSGVTQTPKHLITATGQRVTLRCSPRSGDLSVYWYQQSLDQGLQFLIQYYNGEERAKGNILERFSAQQFPDLHSELNLSSLELGDSALYFCASSVGGITEAFFGQGTRLTVV.

V gene TRBV4-1 combines with J gene TRBJ2-1, with 9 bases lining up with TRBD2. The germline V gene encodes CDR1 MGHRA and CDR2 YSYEKL. The CDR3 extends over 15 amino acids. The trim removed 6 bases at V and 0 bases at J, leaving 3 bases unmatched. In DNA form, the CDR3 reads TGCGCCAGCAGTCCGACTAGCGGCTCCTACAATGAGCAGTTCTTC. Translated, it gives CASSPTSGSYNEQFF.

V gene TRBV5-6 combines with J gene TRBJ1-1; possibly TRBD1 for D (6 bases). CDR1 and CDR2 (germline): SGHDT, YYEEEE. Trimming removed 4 bases from V and 5 bases from J, with 15 bases in between. The CDR3 is made up of 14 amino acids. The CDR3 coding sequence is TGTGCCAGCAGCCGCACAGGGTTGGGGACTGAAGCTTTCTTT. Translated, it gives CASSRTGLGTEAFF.

The CDR3 DNA is TGTGCCAGCAGTTACCAGGTGAGCTCCTACAATGAGCAGTTCTTC. Translation: CASSYQVSSYNEQFF. The chain is built from TRBV6-5 and TRBJ2-1, with D uncertain. The CDR3 has 15 residues. The V and J ends lost 2 bases and 0 bases respectively, with 8 bases between them. Germline V gene sequence: CDR1 MNHEY, CDR2 SVGAGI.

This clone was recorded once. The rearrangement links TRBV5-6 to TRBJ2-2; tentative D call: TRBD2 (6 bases). Germline V gene data show CDR1 as SGHDT and CDR2 as YYEEEE. The CDR3 consists of 16 residues. The V end was cut by 4 bases, the J end by 6 bases, with 19 bases between. For the CDR3, the DNA is TGTGCCAGCAGCCCCCCGGGACTTTGGCGGCCCGGGGAGCTGTTTTTT. Translating gives CASSPPGLWRPGELFF.

The chain employs TRBV25-1 and TRBJ2-5, with 9 bases fitting TRBD1. Germline CDR1 reads MGHDK; CDR2 reads SYGVNS. With 2 bases clipped from V and 11 bases from J, the junction kept 6 bases outside the gene matches. The CDR3 totals 13 residues. CDR3 loop: CASSEGTGLFQYF. CDR3 DNA: TGTGCCAGCAGTGAAGGGACAGGGCTTTTTCAGTACTTC.

The chain is built from TRBV18 and TRBJ2-7; D call uncertain. The V gene lost 10 bases and the J gene lost 3 bases, with 10 bases spanning the gap. CDR1 is KGHSH and CDR2 is LQKENI in the germline V gene. The CDR3 totals 11 residues. This chain's CDR3 is CANLTDYEQYF. For the CDR3, the DNA is TGTGCCAACTTAACAGACTACGAGCAGTACTTC.

The CDR3 DNA reads TGTGCCAGCAGTCCGCGGGGGCCCGTGGGGACTGAAGCTTTCTTT. Its protein is CASSPRGPVGTEAFF. V is TRBV27 and J is TRBJ1-1, with D possibly TRBD1 on 6 matching bases. In germline, CDR1 is MNHEY, CDR2 SMNVEV (reference sequence). The CDR3 has 15 residues. Trimming left V 5 bases short and J 5 bases short, with 18 bases between.

This clone was counted once. The gene calls are TRBV4-2 and TRBJ2-3; tentatively, D is TRBD2 (6 bases). The CDR3 has 15 amino acids. V lost 0 bases and J 3 bases, leaving 10 bases between the germline ends. Per germline, CDR1 LGHNA and CDR2 YNFKEQ. CDR3 in amino acids: CASSQELGGTDTQYF. In DNA, the CDR3 is TGTGCCAGCAGCCAAGAACTGGGAGGTACAGATACGCAGTATTTT.

This clone was seen only a few times. The CDR3 bases are TGTGCCAGTAGTTCTCTCGCGGGCACCTACGAGCAGTACTTC. Amino acid sequence: CASSSLAGTYEQYF. The chain joins TRBV19 to TRBJ2-7; D may be TRBD2 (5 bases). The germline V and J ends were trimmed by 5 bases and 2 bases, with 13 bases remaining between them. The germline gives CDR1 LNHDA, CDR2 SQIVND (reference sequence). The CDR3 contains 14 residues.

This sequence joins TRBV5-6 and TRBJ2-5, with TRBD2 as a possible D gene (6 bases). Trimming removed 2 bases at V and 2 bases at J, with 13 bases between. This CDR3 is 15 amino acids long. Germline CDR1 reads SGHDT; CDR2 reads YYEEEE. The DNA for the CDR3 is TGTGCCAGCAGCTTCCTTGTAGCGGAGCAAGAGACCCAGTACTTC. Residues: CASSFLVAEQETQYF.

V usage is TRBV21-1 and J usage is TRBJ2-2; TRBD2 is the table's D call and was not checked against the DNA. TRBV21-1 is a recognized pseudogene. The CDR3 has 17 residues. The CDR3 DNA follows: TGTGCCAGCAGCATCCCCCTTCTAGCGGGGGCTATCGGGGAGCTGTTTTTT. This codes for CASSIPLLAGAIGELFF.

The sample holds one count of this clone. The junction departs from germline at one end; a sequencing error may be responsible. The chain links TRBV7-7 to TRBJ2-3; D is perhaps TRBD2 (5 bases). Looked up from germline, CDR1 is SSHAT and CDR2 is FNYEAQ (reference sequence). The CDR3 consists of 15 residues. CDR3 sequence reads: CASSRGVEGADTQYF. CDR3 nucleotides: TGTGCTAGCAGCCGCGGAGTCGAGGGCGCGGATACGCAGTATTTT.

V usage is TRBV5-1 and J usage is TRBJ2-7; D gene ambiguous. CDR3 length: 14 residues. The V end lost 1 base, the J end lost 6 bases, and 14 bases lay between the germline ends. The germline V gene encodes CDR1 SGHRS and CDR2 YFSETQ. CDR3 region: CASSLPGPSGEQYF. CDR3 nucleotides: TGCGCCAGCAGCTTGCCCGGCCCCTCGGGCGAGCAGTACTTC.